This TCR beta chain is from a study of memory CD8 T cells in hepatitis C reinfection. About the research overall: Samples late or after reinfection came 12 to 24 weeks post-detection.

The data were produced by immunoSEQ multiplex PCR, yet TCRdb's version contains in-frame clones alone and is incomplete. The data hold about 46,000 clones, with 89% observed a single time. This clone has only a few counts. One junction end does not reproduce the germline sequence, and a read error may be involved. This sample's time point: late/post reinfection, 12 to 24 weeks after detection. The sorted cells went straight to TCR sequencing with no prior in vitro expansion. Donors were people who inject drugs in the Montreal HEPCO cohort. The CDR3 is made up of 13 amino acids. Germline V gives CDR1 SSHAT, CDR2 FNYEAQ (reference sequence).

The clonotype comes from a man between 18 and 35 years old with hepatitis C virus infection. The sample comprised naive CD8+ T cells sorted from blood. This chain connects TRBV7-7 to TRBJ1-1, with D unclear. DNA of the CDR3: TGTGCTAGCAGCTTAATGGAGGGATTCGAAGCTTTCTTT. This encodes CASSLMEGFEAFF. Using reference TRBV7-7 and TRBJ1-1 for the parts outside the CDR3, the full variable domain is GAGVSQSPRYKVTKRGQDVTLRCDPISSHATLYWYQQALGQGPEFLTYFNYEAQPDKSGLPSDRFSAERPEGSISTLTIQRTEQRDSAMYRCASSLMEGFEAFFGQGTRLTVV.